A single TCR beta chain is shown here with its context. Antigen unknown. The study sampled blood at baseline, cycle 4 day 1, and cycle 7 day 1. The data originate from a study of OX40 agonist ivuxolimab in advanced cancers. About the research overall: Dose-escalation patients were diagnosed with hepatocellular carcinoma, melanoma, renal cell cancer or head and neck cancer. Whole-study findings and limits: At 0.1 to 3.0 mg/kg and by week 6, CD4+ and CD8+ T cells in the blood had expanded clonally. Relative to CD4+, CD8+ T cells held more expanded clones on average.

Only in-frame clones appear in the TCRdb table, and some are missing; sequencing was by immunoSEQ multiplex PCR. The repertoire holds around 79,000 clones, with approximately 89% as singletons. The J segment lost 3 bases and the V segment lost 6 bases, leaving 9 bases of the junction unmatched. This CDR3 region has 15 residues. Germline CDR1 and CDR2: SGHVS and FNYEAQ. The receptor comes from an adult with an advanced solid tumor such as melanoma, head and neck, liver or kidney cancer. The chain has TRBV7-6 and TRBJ2-7; 9 nucleotides align to TRBD1. Sequenced here: CD4+ or CD8+ T cells sorted from blood, sampled in a trial of the OX40 agonist ivuxolimab. The CDR3 is CASRRSGTGIYEQYF. CDR3 DNA sequence: TGTGCCAGCAGACGATCCGGGACAGGGATCTACGAGCAGTACTTC.